Shown below are 23 T cell receptor beta chains from a single sample sequenced in a study of T cell responses to AZD1222 COVID-19 vaccine. TCRdb's copy holds only in-frame clones and misses some; the assay was immunoSEQ multiplex PCR. The sample lists over 55,000 clones; about 83% were seen once. This specimen consisted of peripheral blood, obtained 28 days after the second AZD1222 dose. These receptor sequences come from an adult who received the AZD1222 COVID-19 vaccine.

The rearrangement links TRBV2 to TRBJ1-2; 7 nucleotides line up with TRBD1. The germline gives CDR1 SNHLY, CDR2 FYNNEI. This CDR3 comprises 13 residues. Unmatched junction bases numbered 7, after V lost 5 bases and J lost 7 bases. The CDR3, as DNA: TGTGCCAGCAGTACAGGGGCGGTGGGTGGCTACACCTTC. As protein: CASSTGAVGGYTF.

The chain is built from TRBV7-2 and TRBJ2-7, with D perhaps matching TRBD1 or TRBD2 (7 bases each). Germline assignment: CDR1 SGHTA and CDR2 FQGNSA. Trimming shortened V by 6 bases and J by 1 base, and 16 bases separated the two germline ends. This CDR3 is 15 amino acids long. The DNA of the CDR3 is TGTGCCAGCAGTACTCAGGGGGGGATTTCCTACGAGCAGTACTTC. As protein: CASSTQGGISYEQYF.

The chain combines TRBV28 with TRBJ2-6, with D perhaps TRBD2 (7 bases). The germline V and J ends were trimmed by 5 bases and 1 base, with 15 bases remaining between them. CDR1 and CDR2 from the germline V gene are MDHEN and SYDVKM. This CDR3 contains 17 residues. The CDR3 sequence: CASSGGAGASGANVLTF. The DNA of the CDR3 is TGTGCCAGCAGTGGTGGGGCGGGGGCATCTGGGGCCAACGTCCTGACTTTC.

The V gene is TRBV7-9, the J gene TRBJ2-2, with D possibly matching TRBD2 (6 bases). This CDR3 comprises 15 residues. V was pared by 5 bases and J by 2 bases, with 12 bases between. Per the germline V gene, CDR1 is SEHNR and CDR2 is FQNEAQ (reference sequence). CDR3 DNA sequence: TGTGCCAGCAGCCCCCGGGACTCCAACACCGGGGAGCTGTTTTTT. Translated, it gives CASSPRDSNTGELFF.

A note on this clone: The identical CDR3 is also encoded by other nucleotide sequences in the sample. V is TRBV5-6 and J is TRBJ2-3; TRBD2 matches at 8 bases. J lost 3 bases, V lost 1 base, and 7 bases had no gene match. This CDR3 comprises 16 residues. The germline CDR1 and CDR2 sequences are SGHDT and YYEEEE. The CDR3 loop is CASSLRGGQRTDTQYF. DNA of the CDR3: TGTGCCAGCAGCTTGCGGGGGGGGCAGAGGACAGATACGCAGTATTTT.

The sample holds one count of this clone. The chain couples TRBV10-1 to TRBJ2-3; D perhaps matches TRBD1 (5 bases). Germline CDR1 WNHNN, CDR2 SYGVQD (reference sequence). The CDR3 is 13 residues long. Trimming pared 4 bases from V and 6 bases from J, leaving 11 bases between. The CDR3 region has the DNA TGCGCCAGCAGTGTCGGCAGGGTTGATACGCAGTATTTT. This translates into CASSVGRVDTQYF.

In DNA form, the CDR3 reads TGTGCCAGCAGCCCCCGGGACCCTGAGGTCTATGGCTACACCTTC. This codes for CASSPRDPEVYGYTF. The V and J genes are TRBV7-9 and TRBJ1-2; perhaps TRBD1 as D (5 bases). V lost 5 bases, J lost 4 bases, and 17 bases lay in between. The CDR3 consists of 15 residues. Germline V lookup: CDR1 SEHNR, CDR2 FQNEAQ (reference sequence). The whole variable domain, remainder taken from reference TRBV7-9 and TRBJ1-2, is DTGVSQNPRHKITKRGQNVTFRCDPISEHNRLYWYRQTLGQGPEFLTYFQNEAQLEKSRLLSDRFSAERPKGSFSTLEIQRTEQGDSAMYLCASSPRDPEVYGYTFGSGTRLTVV.

The genes are TRBV6-1 and TRBJ1-6; D is uncertain. CDR3 length: 14 residues. The germline V gene encodes CDR1 MNHNS and CDR2 SASEGT. Trimming removed 3 bases at V and 3 bases at J, with 6 bases between. As DNA, the CDR3 is TGTGCCAGCAGTGATAGTAACTATAATTCACCCCTCCACTTT. It codes for CASSDSNYNSPLHF.

V is TRBV29-1 and J is TRBJ2-1, with 13 bases identical to TRBD2. V shed 7 bases, J shed 7 bases, and the junction held 7 bases outside the gene matches. The germline gives CDR1 SQVTM, CDR2 ANQGSEA. This CDR3 contains 14 residues. The CDR3 protein is CSGERTSGGNEQFF. Here the CDR3 DNA reads TGCAGCGGAGAAAGGACTAGCGGGGGTAATGAGCAGTTCTTC.

The V and J genes are TRBV25-1 and TRBJ2-5, with D perhaps TRBD1 or TRBD2 (6 bases each). The CDR3 is 13 residues long. Germline assignment: CDR1 MGHDK and CDR2 SYGVNS. Trimming removed 5 bases from V and 5 bases from J, with 12 bases in between. The CDR3 bases are TGTGCCAGCAGTAGGGGGGATAGGGAGACCCAGTACTTC. Amino acid sequence: CASSRGDRETQYF.

The CDR3 region has the DNA TGTGCCAGCAGTCCCTCCTGGACAGGGCCTGAGCAGTACTTC. It yields the protein CASSPSWTGPEQYF. V is TRBV28 and J is TRBJ2-7; 8 nucleotides line up with TRBD1. This CDR3 has 14 residues. The V segment lost 5 bases and the J segment 7 bases; nucleotides outside the gene matches: 10. Germline V gives CDR1 MDHEN, CDR2 SYDVKM.

In nucleotides, the CDR3 is TGTGCCAGCTCACCCTCTAGCAGGTACAATGAGCAGTTCTTC. This sequence encodes CASSPSSRYNEQFF. The chain carries TRBV18 and TRBJ2-1; D possibly corresponds to TRBD2 (5 bases). The CDR3 totals 14 residues. Trimming took off 3 bases at V and 4 bases at J, with 10 bases between the two ends. Germline V gene lookup returns CDR1 KGHSH and CDR2 LQKENI.

The chain employs TRBV5-1 and TRBJ1-6, with a tentative D call TRBD1 (5 bases). There are 15 residues in the CDR3. The germline V gene encodes CDR1 SGHRS and CDR2 YFSETQ. V gave up 3 bases and J gave up 8 bases, with 15 bases separating them. In DNA, the CDR3 is TGCGCCAGCAGCTGGGGGAGGGCCTACGATTCACCCCTCCACTTT. Protein sequence: CASSWGRAYDSPLHF. Full variable domain (remainder filled in from reference TRBV5-1 and TRBJ1-6): KAGVTQTPRYLIKTRGQQVTLSCSPISGHRSVSWYQQTPGQGLQFLFEYFSETQRNKGNFPGRFSGRQFSNSRSEMNVSTLELGDSALYLCASSWGRAYDSPLHFGNGTRLTVT.

The chain has TRBV28 and TRBJ2-6, with TRBD2 as a possible D gene (5 bases). This CDR3 contains 15 residues. The germline CDR1 and CDR2 sequences are MDHEN and SYDVKM. Trimming removed 6 bases from V and 0 bases from J, with 9 bases in between. The CDR3 here is CASSRGISGANVLTF. Written as DNA, the CDR3 is TGTGCCAGCAGCCGAGGGATCTCTGGGGCCAACGTCCTGACTTTC.

This clone appeared a few times. This sequence joins TRBV10-3 and TRBJ1-3; D is possibly TRBD1 (6 bases). V was trimmed by 6 bases and J by 0 bases, leaving 15 bases between them. The CDR3 has 16 residues. The germline CDR1 and CDR2 sequences are ENHRY and SYGVKD. CDR3 in amino acids: CAIRPQGTDSGNTIYF. In DNA form, the CDR3 reads TGTGCCATCAGACCACAGGGCACAGACTCTGGAAACACCATATATTTT.

The V gene is TRBV21-1, the J gene TRBJ2-1; the table's D call, TRBD2, has no DNA check behind it. TRBV21-1 is tagged as a pseudogene. The length of the CDR3 is 19 residues. CDR3 amino acids: CASSPHHLGGASTYNEQFF. CDR3 bases: TGTGCCAGCAGCCCCCACCACCTAGGAGGGGCGAGTACCTACAATGAGCAGTTCTTC.

The V call is TRBV7-2, the J call TRBJ1-4, with TRBD1 as a possible D gene (5 bases). Trimming stripped 6 bases from V and 6 bases from J, with 14 bases between. Germline CDR1 is SGHTA and CDR2 is FQGNSA. This CDR3 is 14 amino acids long. This chain's CDR3 is CASSRDSRYEKLFF. The CDR3 DNA follows: TGTGCCAGCAGTCGTGACAGCCGCTATGAAAAACTGTTTTTT.

The V gene is TRBV29-1, the J gene TRBJ1-1; TRBD1 agrees at 10 bases. The CDR3 has 12 residues. V lost 6 bases, J lost 5 bases, and 3 bases stayed unmatched. CDR1 and CDR2 from the germline V gene are SQVTM and ANQGSEA. The CDR3 DNA is TGCAGCGTCGGGACAGGGGAGACTGAAGCTTTCTTT. Its protein product is CSVGTGETEAFF.

V and J are TRBV28 and TRBJ2-1; no firm D call. This CDR3 contains 15 residues. V gave up 6 bases and J gave up 4 bases, with 16 bases separating them. Germline-derived CDR1 and CDR2 are MDHEN and SYDVKM. This CDR3 is CASRDEARWYNEQFF. CDR3 in DNA: TGTGCCAGCAGAGATGAGGCGAGGTGGTACAATGAGCAGTTCTTC. Using reference TRBV28 and TRBJ2-1 for the parts outside the CDR3, the full variable domain is DVKVTQSSRYLVKRTGEKVFLECVQDMDHENMFWYRQDPGLGLRLIYFSYDVKMKEKGDIPEGYSVSREKKERFSLILESASTNQTSMYLCASRDEARWYNEQFFGPGTRLTVL.

J is TRBJ2-7 and V is TRBV6-1, with D unclear. This CDR3 spans 14 amino acids. V lost 2 bases, J lost 6 bases, and 14 bases lay in between. The germline V gene has CDR1 MNHNS and CDR2 SASEGT. The CDR3 DNA reads as TGTGCCAGCAGTGAACCGAGCCTTCGTGGCGAGCAGTACTTC. It yields the protein CASSEPSLRGEQYF.

This sequence joins TRBV4-2 and TRBJ2-7, with D possibly being TRBD1 (6 bases). Germline V gives CDR1 LGHNA, CDR2 YNFKEQ. CDR3 size: 16 residues. V was trimmed by 3 bases and J by 2 bases, leaving 17 bases between them. The CDR3 loop reads CASSHTSTGSAYEQYF. For the CDR3, the DNA is TGTGCCAGCAGCCATACTTCCACAGGGTCCGCCTACGAGCAGTACTTC.

The sample holds one count of this clone. This sequence joins TRBV5-1 and TRBJ1-2; D not certain. Trimming pared 4 bases from V and 0 bases from J, leaving 10 bases between. This CDR3 has 14 residues. From germline, CDR1 is SGHRS and CDR2 YFSETQ. The CDR3 DNA follows: TGCGCCAGCAGCCTTGACGGAGCTAACTATGGCTACACCTTC. Its protein product is CASSLDGANYGYTF.

The chain is built from TRBV12-3 or TRBV12-4 and TRBJ1-2, with D unresolved. The CDR3 has 12 residues. V was clipped by 5 bases and J by 2 bases, with 6 bases between them. This CDR3 reads CASSESNYGYTF. In DNA, the CDR3 is TGTGCCAGCAGTGAATCCAACTATGGCTACACCTTC.